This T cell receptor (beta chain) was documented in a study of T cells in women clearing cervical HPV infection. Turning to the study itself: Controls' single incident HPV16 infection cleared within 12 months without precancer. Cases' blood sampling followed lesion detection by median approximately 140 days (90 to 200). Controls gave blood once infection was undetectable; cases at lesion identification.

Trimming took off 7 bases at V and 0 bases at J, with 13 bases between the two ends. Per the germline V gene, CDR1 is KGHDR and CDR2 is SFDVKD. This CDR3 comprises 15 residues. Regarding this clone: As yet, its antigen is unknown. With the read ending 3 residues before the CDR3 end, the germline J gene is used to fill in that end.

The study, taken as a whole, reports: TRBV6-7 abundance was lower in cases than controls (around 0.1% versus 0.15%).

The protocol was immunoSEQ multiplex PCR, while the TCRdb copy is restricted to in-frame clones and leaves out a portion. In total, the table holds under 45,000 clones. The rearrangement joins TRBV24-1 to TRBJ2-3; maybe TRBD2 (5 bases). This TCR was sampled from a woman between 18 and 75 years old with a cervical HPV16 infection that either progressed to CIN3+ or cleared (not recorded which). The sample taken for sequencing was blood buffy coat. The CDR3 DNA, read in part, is TGTGCCACCAGCGGAACTAGTCCTAGCACAGATACG. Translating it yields CATSGTSPSTDT. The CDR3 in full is CATSGTSPSTDTQYF.